This TCR beta chain was found in a study of T cell responses to AZD1222 COVID-19 vaccine. This CDR3 spans 13 amino acids. With 3 bases removed from V and 1 base from J, the gap between germline ends came to 7 bases. CDR1 is SQVTM, CDR2 ANQGSEA, per germline. The protocol was immunoSEQ multiplex PCR, while the TCRdb copy is restricted to in-frame clones and leaves out a portion. This sample has 65,000 to 95,000 clones, with roughly 81% found just once. The V call is TRBV29-1, the J call TRBJ1-3; D gene uncertain. The source material was peripheral blood, sampled on day 0 of AZD1222 vaccination. The sequence was obtained from an adult in good health. The chain's CDR3 is CSVDWGSGNTIYF. In nucleotides, the CDR3 is TGCAGCGTTGATTGGGGATCTGGAAACACCATATATTTT.